This paragraph reports one T cell receptor beta chain. The data were taken from a study of beta chain features in type 1 diabetes. This CDR3 has 15 residues. The V and J ends lost 6 bases and 3 bases respectively, with 17 bases between them. Germline CDR1 MNHEY, CDR2 SVGAGI. The investigators reverse transcribed all of the isolated RNA, so they sequenced expressed TCRB transcripts. Sequenced naive, central memory and regulatory T cell samples produced an average of around 3.8 million reads. TCRdb's table, derived via immunoSEQ multiplex PCR, lists solely in-frame clones and lacks some. The sample has 900,000 or so clones; about a sixth are singletons.

The material sequenced was naive CD4+ T cells from blood. The chain joins TRBV6-5 to TRBJ2-5, with a tentative D call TRBD2 (6 bases). The TCR originated in a woman aged 18-29 years in good health. The CDR3 coding sequence is TGTGCCAGCAGATGGCGTGGGGGGATAGAAGAGACCCAGTACTTC. This encodes CASRWRGGIEETQYF.